A selection of T cell receptor beta chains follows, all from one sample in a study of blood T cell repertoires in COVID-19. TCRdb's copy holds only in-frame clones and misses some; the assay was immunoSEQ multiplex PCR. The sample includes just over 150,000 clones, around 82% of them seen just once. The sequencing input was peripheral blood. These receptors all come from a woman aged 35 to 49 with COVID-19, enrolled during active disease. CDR3s include the opening cysteine and the closing phenylalanine or tryptophan. D genes are given only for firm matches. Size is stated for part of the rows, as once, few or many counts, or as a class when the clone is expanded.

J | V | D | size | CDR3
TRBJ2-1 | TRBV7-8 | - | once | CASSPSGGVNNEQFF
TRBJ2-1 | TRBV11-2 | - | - | CASSPYRTATSNEQFF
TRBJ2-1 | TRBV2 | - | - | CASSWGDQGYEQFF
TRBJ2-7 | TRBV28 | TRBD2 | - | CASSPTSGSGREQYF
TRBJ1-1 | TRBV9 | - | - | CASSVLENLNTEAFF
TRBJ1-3 | TRBV5-1 | TRBD1 | - | CASSPDRVDTIYF
TRBJ2-7 | TRBV7-9 | - | - | CASSQGGGGSYEQYF
TRBJ1-1 | TRBV12-3/TRBV12-4 | TRBD1 | - | CASSYGTGAAFF
TRBJ2-1 | TRBV10-1 | TRBD1 | - | CASSTGDAYNEQFF
TRBJ2-7 | TRBV4-1 | - | - | CASRSFPETYEQYF
TRBJ1-3 | TRBV7-6 | TRBD1 | - | CASSVGTASGNTIYF
TRBJ2-1 | TRBV7-9 | - | - | CASSPAGEGASRDEQFF
TRBJ1-6 | TRBV5-4 | - | - | CASSLDGLNYNSPLHF
TRBJ1-1 | TRBV6-5 | TRBD1 | - | CASRRQGHTEAFF
TRBJ1-2 | TRBV12-3/TRBV12-4 | - | - | CASSFSLGNGYTF